The T cell receptor (beta chain) under discussion was sequenced for a study of blood T cell repertoires in COVID-19 (TCRdb year 2020). Context from the whole study: The collaborator samples originated in the United States, Italy and Spain and spanned the acute and convalescent phases of COVID-19. The prospective study material was composed of cDNA or gDNA derived from T cells, B-cell-depleted T cells, or PBMCs. Subjects who had been exposed to COVID-19, were actively infected with it, or had recovered from it provided the deeply sampled blood TCRbeta repertoires that made up the dataset. The repertoires were made available in a free public database intended to serve as a resource for research on the immune response to SARS-CoV-2. The samples were drawn from the first 160 participants of the ongoing ImmuneRACE study and from some 1,300 subjects provided by 6 global collaborators. Sample metadata almost always included a de-identified subject ID, COVID-19 status, age in years and sex. Where HLA class I and class II types were available, the types were taken from metadata supplied by the sample provider, not from assay-based typing. Summary of the overall study and its limitations: Clinical and demographic metadata were provided uncurated, with the amount varying by source and participant.

Participants in the prospective study were enrolled through a virtual design, were aged roughly 18 to 100 years, and lived in 20 to 30 United States geographic areas. In the prospective study, participants were assigned to cohorts based on the clinical history participants reported in a screening survey and a study questionnaire. Exposed participants were defined as having been in contact with someone with a PCR-confirmed or clinician-diagnosed COVID-19 case within 2 weeks of study entry. Mobile phlebotomists in the prospective study collected whole blood, serum and a nasopharyngeal or oropharyngeal swab from every participant. Participants in the prospective study had the option to provide additional blood draws and questionnaires over a roughly two-month period. Before DNA extraction, blood samples from the prospective study were shipped at room temperature or frozen. Details on this clone: Which antigen it targets is not known. Base quality data are lacking; no much larger clone is found one base away.

V is cut by 1 base and J by 7 bases, and the space between the germline ends is 12 bases. Spanning cysteine to phenylalanine, the CDR3 consists of 14 amino acids. This entry keeps only the CDR3 DNA: 42 bases, framed from base 1. Based on the germline V gene, the CDR1 and CDR2 sequences are SGHRS and YFSETQ. TCRbeta CDR3 regions were amplified from genomic DNA by means of the immunoSEQ Assay, a bias-controlled multiplex PCR. The paper's processing steps were these. Within the assay, amplification of reference gene primers was used to estimate how many nucleated cells each sample contained. To quantify the absolute abundance of each unique TCRbeta CDR3 rearrangement, sequence reads were collapsed and filtered. Productive Simpson clonality was computed per sample as the square root of Simpson's diversity index over productive rearrangements. Held by TCRdb, this immuneACCESS table contains in-frame sequences only and omits some clones. Under half of the omission traces to an unresolved V gene where checked; the cause of the rest is unknown. The V and J calls and clone size come from that table; D and trimming were worked out from the DNA. Recorded for this sample are roughly 250,000 clones; 88% of them occurred a single time. Clones ranked in the top ten supply 2.5% to 4% of the sample.

Recombination linked TRBV5-1 to TRBJ1-5, with TRBD1 as a weak D call on 5 bases. The specimen was PBMCs or T cells enriched from blood (not recorded which). This receptor was obtained from a middle-aged woman who had been exposed to COVID-19. The CDR3 in this case is CASSLQGAEQPQHF. At the DNA level, the sequence is TGCGCCAGCAGCTTGCAAGGGGCTGAGCAGCCCCAGCATTTT.